This passage covers 11 T cell receptor beta chains from one sample sequenced in a study of blood T cell repertoires in COVID-19. Only in-frame clones appear in the TCRdb table, and some are missing; sequencing was by immunoSEQ multiplex PCR. This repertoire shows approximately 80,000 clones, approximately 78% found once; its top ten account for under 35%. Sequenced: peripheral blood. The receptors originated from a human donor in a cohort sampled during active COVID-19.

The chain couples TRBV2 to TRBJ2-1; 8 bases map to TRBD2. This CDR3 region has 15 residues. The germline V gene encodes CDR1 SNHLY and CDR2 FYNNEI. The ends lost 7 bases at V and 6 bases at J; junction bases unmatched: 11. The DNA of the CDR3 is TGTGCCAGCATGGAATTAGCGGGGAGGGTCAATGAGCAGTTCTTC. This gives the protein CASMELAGRVNEQFF.

The chain carries TRBV25-1 and TRBJ1-3; no firm D call. This CDR3 comprises 13 residues. Per the germline V gene, CDR1 is MGHDK and CDR2 is SYGVNS. Between the trimmed V and J ends, which lost 4 bases and 4 bases, there was a span of 8 bases. The CDR3: CASSGQQGNTIYF. In DNA, the CDR3 is TGTGCCAGCAGTGGCCAACAGGGAAACACCATATATTTT.

The chain has TRBV3-1 (or the pseudogene TRBV3-2) and TRBJ2-1, with 16 bases lining up with TRBD2. This CDR3 has 19 amino acids. V trimming: 4 bases; J trimming: 2 bases; junction bases outside the gene matches: 8. Per the germline V gene, CDR1 is LGHDT and CDR2 is YNNKEL (reference sequence). CDR3 coding DNA: TGTGCCAGCAGCCCGGGACTAGCGGGGGGGTCAAGCGCCTACAATGAGCAGTTCTTC. This gives the protein CASSPGLAGGSSAYNEQFF.

V and J are TRBV21-1 and TRBJ2-4; TRBD2, the table's D call, lacks a check against the DNA. TRBV21-1 is tagged as a pseudogene. The CDR3 has 15 amino acids. The CDR3 here is CATVGGTLAKNIQYF. CDR3 DNA: TGTGCCACCGTCGGGGGTACCCTAGCCAAAAACATTCAGTACTTC.

This rearrangement joins TRBV7-9 to TRBJ2-1; TRBD2 matches at 8 bases. Looked up from germline, CDR1 is SEHNR and CDR2 is FQNEAQ (reference sequence). Trimming removed 5 bases from V and 0 bases from J; junction bases left unmatched: 3. This CDR3 contains 15 residues. Here the CDR3 reads CASSPLADSYNEQFF. The CDR3 DNA is TGTGCCAGCAGCCCACTAGCGGACTCCTACAATGAGCAGTTCTTC.

The J gene is TRBJ1-5, the V gene TRBV19; 9 bases are a match to TRBD1. Germline CDR1 is LNHDA and CDR2 is SQIVND (reference sequence). The CDR3 extends over 15 amino acids. V was pared by 3 bases and J by 5 bases, with 5 bases of the junction left unmatched. As DNA, the CDR3 is TGTGCCAGTAGTATTGGGACAGGGTTTCATCAGCCCCAGCATTTT. Translating it yields CASSIGTGFHQPQHF. The variable domain in full, completed from reference TRBV19 and TRBJ1-5, reads DGGITQSPKYLFRKEGQNVTLSCEQNLNHDAMYWYRQDPGQGLRLIYYSQIVNDFQKGDIAEGYSVSREKKESFPLTVTSAQKNPTAFYLCASSIGTGFHQPQHFGDGTRLSIL.

The chain recombines TRBV3-1 (or the pseudogene TRBV3-2) with TRBJ1-5, with TRBD1 identical over 8 bases. Germline V CDR1 and CDR2: LGHDT, YNNKEL (reference sequence). J gave up 7 bases and V 4 bases, and 9 bases lay outside the gene matches. This CDR3 comprises 15 residues. In DNA, the CDR3 is TGTGCCAGCAGCCTGCAGGGGGCGCTGGGGCAGCCCCAGCATTTT. It codes for CASSLQGALGQPQHF.

This clone was detected a few times. The gene calls are TRBV2 and TRBJ2-2; 13 bases are a match to TRBD2. Germline V CDR1 and CDR2: SNHLY, FYNNEI. J gave up 0 bases and V 1 base, and 5 bases lay outside the gene matches. The CDR3 consists of 19 residues. As DNA, the CDR3 is TGTGCCAGCAGTGAAGGACTAGCGGGGGGCTTAGCGAACACCGGGGAGCTGTTTTTT. This codes for CASSEGLAGGLANTGELFF.

V gene TRBV5-1 combines with J gene TRBJ2-3; 7 bases are shared with TRBD1. Germline CDR1 and CDR2: SGHRS and YFSETQ. The CDR3 totals 15 residues. The V segment lost 9 bases and the J segment 6 bases; nucleotides outside the gene matches: 16. The CDR3 here is CATAPGGSGQDTQYF. In nucleotides, the CDR3 is TGCGCCACCGCCCCAGGGGGAAGTGGCCAGGATACGCAGTATTTT.

The chain carries TRBV9 and TRBJ1-2, with D possibly matching TRBD1 (5 bases). Germline CDR1 SGDLS, CDR2 YYNGEE. With 4 bases removed from V and 0 bases from J, the gap between germline ends came to 16 bases. This CDR3 contains 16 residues. The CDR3 here is CASSSPAGGANYGYTF. CDR3 sequence (DNA): TGTGCCAGCAGCTCCCCCGCCGGGGGAGCTAACTATGGCTACACCTTC.

The chain combines TRBV24-1 with TRBJ2-3, with D possibly being TRBD1 (6 bases). The V end was cut by 4 bases, the J end by 0 bases, with 13 bases between. The germline V gene has CDR1 KGHDR and CDR2 SFDVKD. The CDR3 contains 16 residues. CDR3 region: CATSEMDRTSTDTQYF. CDR3 bases: TGTGCCACCAGTGAAATGGACAGAACTAGCACAGATACGCAGTATTTT.